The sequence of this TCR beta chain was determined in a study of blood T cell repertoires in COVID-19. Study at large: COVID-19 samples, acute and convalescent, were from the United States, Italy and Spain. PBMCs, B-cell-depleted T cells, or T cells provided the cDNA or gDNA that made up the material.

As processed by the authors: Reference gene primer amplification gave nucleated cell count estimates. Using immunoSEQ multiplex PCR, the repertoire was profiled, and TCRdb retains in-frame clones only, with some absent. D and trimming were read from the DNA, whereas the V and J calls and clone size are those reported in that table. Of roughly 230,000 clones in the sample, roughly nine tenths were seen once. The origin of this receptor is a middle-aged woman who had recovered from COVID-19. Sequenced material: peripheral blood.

CDR3 nucleotide sequence: TGCAGCGTTGCTACAGGGGGCGAGGAAAAACTGTTTTTT. It yields the protein CSVATGGEEKLFF. This chain links TRBV29-1 with TRBJ1-4; TRBD1 aligns across 9 bases. Germline V lookup: CDR1 SQVTM, CDR2 ANQGSEA. V shed 4 bases and J 8 bases; nucleotides not matched to a gene: 5. This CDR3 spans 13 amino acids.